Listed here are 25 T cell receptor beta chains from one sample, sequenced in a study of shared clonotypes between healthy human individuals. Method: immunoSEQ multiplex PCR; TCRdb's copy keeps in-frame clones and lacks some. The table records about half a million clones, around four fifths of them present only once. The sample comprised PBMCs. These TCRs come from a woman in her 40s in good health. Some clones in this sample may be carry-over from other donors' samples.

In its sample, this clone was seen a few times. The V gene is TRBV25-1, the J gene TRBJ2-3, with 9 bases lining up with TRBD2. Germline V CDR1 and CDR2: MGHDK, SYGVNS. The CDR3 runs 16 residues. After removal of 2 bases from V and 2 bases from J, the junction contained 5 bases not matched to a gene. The DNA for the CDR3 is TGTGCCAGCAGTGAAGCGGGAGGGAACCCCACAGATACGCAGTATTTT. Protein sequence: CASSEAGGNPTDTQYF.

The chain is built from TRBV5-1 and TRBJ1-3; D uncertain. CDR3 length: 15 amino acids. The ends were cut back, 4 bases at V and 8 bases at J, with 19 bases in the middle. CDR1 SGHRS and CDR2 YFSETQ come from the germline V gene. The CDR3 nucleotides read TGCGCCAGCAGCCCCACCCGGGCCTCCGTAGACACCATATATTTT. It is translated as CASSPTRASVDTIYF. The full variable domain, in which reference TRBV5-1 and TRBJ1-3 provide the parts outside the CDR3, is KAGVTQTPRYLIKTRGQQVTLSCSPISGHRSVSWYQQTPGQGLQFLFEYFSETQRNKGNFPGRFSGRQFSNSRSEMNVSTLELGDSALYLCASSPTRASVDTIYFGEGSWLTVV.

The rearrangement joins TRBV19 to TRBJ1-6; D unresolved. Per the germline V gene, CDR1 is LNHDA and CDR2 is SQIVND (reference sequence). This CDR3 comprises 15 residues. With 2 bases removed from V and 7 bases from J, the gap between germline ends came to 12 bases. CDR3: CASSIWLLRNSPLHF. CDR3 in DNA: TGTGCCAGTAGTATATGGCTCCTTAGGAATTCACCCCTCCACTTT.

Regarding this clone: Other DNA sequences in the same sample also yield this CDR3. The V call is TRBV9, the J call TRBJ2-5; D gene unclear. The CDR3 sequence is 12 residues long. Per germline, CDR1 SGDLS and CDR2 YYNGEE. V lost 0 bases, J lost 5 bases, and 5 bases lay in between. CDR3 region: CASSVGQETQYF. The CDR3 DNA reads as TGTGCCAGCAGCGTAGGGCAGGAGACCCAGTACTTC.

The V and J genes are TRBV7-8 and TRBJ1-6, with 7 bases identical to TRBD1. Germline-derived CDR1 and CDR2 are SGHVS and FQNEAQ. The CDR3 has 13 residues. V lost 3 bases and J lost 7; bases outside the gene matches: 0. As DNA, the CDR3 is TGTGCCAGCAGCTTGGACAGGAATTCACCCCTCCACTTT. This gives the protein CASSLDRNSPLHF.

V usage is TRBV28 and J usage is TRBJ1-5; D might be TRBD1 (6 bases). The V gene's germline CDR1 is MDHEN and CDR2 SYDVKM. The V gene lost 6 bases and the J gene lost 4 bases, with 13 bases spanning the gap. The CDR3 extends over 14 amino acids. CDR3 amino acids: CASRNGGGNQPQHF. CDR3 nucleotide sequence: TGTGCCAGCAGAAACGGAGGGGGGAATCAGCCCCAGCATTTT. Full variable domain (rest looked up from reference TRBV28 and TRBJ1-5): DVKVTQSSRYLVKRTGEKVFLECVQDMDHENMFWYRQDPGLGLRLIYFSYDVKMKEKGDIPEGYSVSREKKERFSLILESASTNQTSMYLCASRNGGGNQPQHFGDGTRLSIL.

The chain links TRBV10-2 to TRBJ2-1, with 10 positions matching TRBD2. This CDR3 region has 15 residues. Germline CDR1 and CDR2: WSHSY and SAAADI. V lost 7 bases, J lost 8 bases, and 11 bases stayed unmatched. The CDR3 nucleotides read TGCGCCAGCACTATTAGCGGGAGGAAGGTCGATGAGCAGTTCTTC. This gives the protein CASTISGRKVDEQFF.

The chain recombines TRBV5-4 with TRBJ2-3; possibly TRBD1 for D (5 bases). Germline V gene lookup returns CDR1 SGHNT and CDR2 YYREEE (reference sequence). Trimming cost V 2 bases and J 4 bases, with 8 bases left between them. This CDR3 comprises 13 residues. The CDR3 protein is CASSLDSSDTQYF. Written as DNA, the CDR3 is TGTGCCAGCAGCTTAGACAGCTCAGATACGCAGTATTTT.

This clone was seen only a few times. The chain employs TRBV28 and TRBJ2-1; no clear D. CDR3 length equals 14 residues. Germline lookup yields CDR1 MDHEN and CDR2 SYDVKM. V lost 5 bases, J lost 6 bases, and 14 bases lay in between. This CDR3 reads CASSPPRKGNEQFF. The CDR3 nucleotides are TGTGCCAGCAGTCCCCCAAGGAAAGGCAATGAGCAGTTCTTC.

The chain links TRBV4-1 to TRBJ2-1, with D tentatively TRBD2 (6 bases). V lost 3 bases and J 9 bases, leaving 15 bases between the germline ends. CDR1 and CDR2 from the germline V gene are MGHRA and YSYEKL. The CDR3 totals 14 residues. As DNA, the CDR3 is TGCGCCAGCAGCCAGGTCTGGTTGGGGGGTGAGCAGTTCTTC. The encoded protein is CASSQVWLGGEQFF.

The genes are TRBV4-1 and TRBJ2-7; D unclear. The CDR3 consists of 14 residues. Looked up from germline, CDR1 is MGHRA and CDR2 is YSYEKL. Trimming stripped 1 base from V and 2 bases from J, with 9 bases between. The CDR3 coding sequence is TGCGCCAGCAGCCAAGGGGTTAGCACCTACGAGCAGTACTTC. Translated: CASSQGVSTYEQYF.

The chain recombines TRBV28 with TRBJ2-7; the D gene is possibly TRBD1 (6 bases). Trimming took off 8 bases at V and 0 bases at J, with 11 bases between the two ends. The CDR3 has 13 residues. Germline-derived CDR1 and CDR2 are MDHEN and SYDVKM. CDR3 sequence (DNA): TGTGCCAGCCGAAGGACAGCCTCCTACGAGCAGTACTTC. The encoded protein is CASRRTASYEQYF. Together with reference TRBV28 and TRBJ2-7, the CDR3 gives the full variable domain: DVKVTQSSRYLVKRTGEKVFLECVQDMDHENMFWYRQDPGLGLRLIYFSYDVKMKEKGDIPEGYSVSREKKERFSLILESASTNQTSMYLCASRRTASYEQYFGPGTRLTVT.

The chain links TRBV28 to TRBJ2-7, with TRBD1 matching over 8 bases. CDR3 length: 15 amino acids. V was pared by 6 bases and J by 3 bases, with 10 bases of the junction left unmatched. CDR1 is MDHEN, CDR2 SYDVKM, per germline. In nucleotides, the CDR3 is TGTGCCAGCAGCCGTGGACAGGGATTAAACTACGAGCAGTACTTC. It is translated as CASSRGQGLNYEQYF.

V usage is TRBV11-2 and J usage is TRBJ2-5, with 7 bases identical to TRBD2. The CDR3 consists of 14 residues. Trimming cost V 7 bases and J 5 bases; bases outside gene matches: 10. Germline loops: CDR1 SGHAT, CDR2 FQNNGV. CDR3 coding DNA: TGTGCCAGCACCCCCGACGGGGGGTGGGAGACCCAGTACTTC. Translation: CASTPDGGWETQYF. The whole variable domain, filled in from reference TRBV11-2 and TRBJ2-5, reads EAGVAQSPRYKIIEKRQSVAFWCNPISGHATLYWYQQILGQGPKLLIQFQNNGVVDDSQLPKDRFSAERLKGVDSTLKIQPAKLEDSAVYLCASTPDGGWETQYFGPGTRLLVL.

This sequence joins TRBV7-2 and TRBJ2-1; no definite D call. Trimming stripped 8 bases from V and 4 bases from J, with 15 bases between. This CDR3 comprises 14 residues. The V gene's germline CDR1 is SGHTA and CDR2 FQGNSA. Here the CDR3 reads CASRSGSRYNEQFF. As DNA, the CDR3 is TGTGCCAGCCGATCCGGGTCTCGGTACAATGAGCAGTTCTTC.

As for this clone: Being one base from a much bigger clone, this may be a read error. The V gene is TRBV29-1, the J gene TRBJ1-1; unclear D gene. In germline, CDR1 is SQVTM, CDR2 ANQGSEA. The CDR3 runs 18 residues. CDR3 DNA sequence: TGCAGCGTTGAACCTTCCCACTTGGTGTCGGATATGAACACTGAAGCTTCCTTT. Encoded protein: CSVEPSHLVSDMNTEASF.

The chain joins TRBV5-4 to TRBJ2-7; D might be TRBD1 (6 bases). The V gene lost 0 bases and the J gene lost 3 bases, with 13 bases spanning the gap. The CDR3 contains 15 residues. Germline CDR1 and CDR2: SGHNT and YYREEE (reference sequence). The chain's CDR3 is CASSLAGDTIYEQYF. The CDR3 nucleotides read TGTGCCAGCAGCTTGGCTGGGGACACCATCTACGAGCAGTACTTC.

This chain connects TRBV6-1 to TRBJ1-5; 9 bases are shared with TRBD1. Germline CDR1 MNHNS, CDR2 SASEGT. The CDR3 is made up of 14 amino acids. The J segment lost 6 bases and the V segment lost 6 bases, leaving 6 bases of the junction unmatched. CDR3 sequence: CASRPGTGTQPQHF. The CDR3 DNA sequence: TGTGCCAGCAGACCCGGGACAGGGACTCAGCCCCAGCATTTT.

J is TRBJ2-7 and V is TRBV6-5, with D unclear. Trimming shortened V by 6 bases and J by 7 bases, and 13 bases separated the two germline ends. In germline, CDR1 is MNHEY, CDR2 SVGAGI. This CDR3 spans 12 amino acids. CDR3 protein: CASRGFAKEQYF. CDR3 nucleotides: TGTGCCAGCAGAGGGTTTGCTAAGGAGCAGTACTTC.

CDR3 DNA sequence: TGTGCCAGCAGCTTACGGAACCAAGAGACCCAGTACTTC. Translating it yields CASSLRNQETQYF. The chain joins TRBV7-3 to TRBJ2-5, with D uncertain. This CDR3 spans 13 amino acids. Germline loops: CDR1 SGHTA, CDR2 FQGTGA. Trimming left V 2 bases short and J 0 bases short, with 4 bases between.

This chain uses TRBV28 with TRBJ2-1, with 11 bases lining up with TRBD2. The germline gives CDR1 MDHEN, CDR2 SYDVKM. CDR3 length equals 16 residues. Losses at the gene ends were 4 bases for V and 3 bases for J; bases not matched to a gene: 5. Written as DNA, the CDR3 is TGTGCCAGCAGTTCCCCGACTAGCGGGATCTACAATGAGCAGTTCTTC. Its protein product is CASSSPTSGIYNEQFF.

The genes are TRBV15 and TRBJ2-7; D call uncertain. This CDR3 contains 12 residues. CDR1 and CDR2 (germline): LNHNV, YYDKDF (reference sequence). Trimming cost V 6 bases and J 2 bases, with 8 bases left between them. The CDR3 is CATRGSTYEQYF. CDR3 DNA sequence: TGTGCCACCAGAGGCTCCACCTACGAGCAGTACTTC.

The table lists this clone with a few counts. The rearrangement links TRBV19 to TRBJ2-1; 10 positions agree with TRBD2. With 5 bases clipped from V and 4 bases from J, the junction kept 8 bases outside the gene matches. The CDR3 is 16 residues long. The V gene's germline CDR1 is LNHDA and CDR2 SQIVND (reference sequence). The CDR3 DNA reads TGTGCCAGTAGTCCTGGTCGACTAGCGGGTTACAATGAGCAGTTCTTC. Protein product: CASSPGRLAGYNEQFF. Full variable domain (rest looked up from reference TRBV19 and TRBJ2-1): DGGITQSPKYLFRKEGQNVTLSCEQNLNHDAMYWYRQDPGQGLRLIYYSQIVNDFQKGDIAEGYSVSREKKESFPLTVTSAQKNPTAFYLCASSPGRLAGYNEQFFGPGTRLTVL.

The chain joins TRBV18 to TRBJ2-1; D unclear. Germline CDR1 and CDR2: KGHSH and LQKENI. Trimming removed 2 bases from V and 5 bases from J, with 7 bases in between. The CDR3 has 13 residues. CDR3 DNA sequence: TGTGCCAGCTCACCAGGGCAGGACAATGAGCAGTTCTTC. Residues: CASSPGQDNEQFF.

The gene calls are TRBV6-5 and TRBJ2-2, with 7 nucleotides matching TRBD1. Trimming at V came to 4 bases and at J to 2 bases, leaving 4 bases not matched to a gene. Per the germline V gene, CDR1 is MNHEY and CDR2 is SVGAGI. This CDR3 is 15 amino acids long. The DNA for the CDR3 is TGTGCCAGCAGTTGGGACAGTTACAACACCGGGGAGCTGTTTTTT. It codes for CASSWDSYNTGELFF.